This T cell receptor beta chain was sequenced in a study of OX40 agonist ivuxolimab in advanced cancers. For the study at large: A male proportion of over 75% was recorded, with mean age 60 years and range roughly 23 to 79.

The CDR3 has 14 residues. CDR1 and CDR2 (germline): WSHSY, SAAADI. V was clipped by 4 bases and J by 5 bases, with 14 bases between them. Autoimmune disease history or systemic immunosuppression meant exclusion. The data were produced by immunoSEQ multiplex PCR, yet TCRdb's version contains in-frame clones alone and is incomplete. The data hold about 63,000 clones, with approximately 90% observed a single time. As concerns this clone: Its matching antigen is unknown.

General study results and limits: Average numbers of expanded clones were greater in CD8+ T cells than in CD4+. Not determined was the antigen specificity of the expanded peripheral T cells.

The material was CD4+ or CD8+ T cells sorted from blood, obtained in a trial of the OX40 agonist ivuxolimab. This sequence was found in an adult with an advanced solid tumor such as melanoma, head and neck, liver or kidney cancer. The chain has TRBV10-2 and TRBJ2-5, with D unclear. This CDR3 is CASSAEIVHETQYF. CDR3 coding DNA: TGCGCCAGCAGTGCCGAAATAGTACATGAGACCCAGTACTTC.